This TCR beta chain came from a study of shared clonotypes between healthy human individuals. Data came from immunoSEQ multiplex PCR; TCRdb stores just in-frame clones and leaves some out. The table has over 2 million clones, 85% to 95% seen once. The study drew all its donors from Caucasian adults living in Nashville, Tennessee. V lost 2 bases and J lost 5, with 9 bases in between. This CDR3 is built from 14 residues. Germline loops: CDR1 MNHEY, CDR2 SMNVEV (reference sequence). The chain couples TRBV27 to TRBJ2-2; perhaps TRBD2 as D (5 bases). This clonotype was obtained from a man between 18 and 35 years old in good health. The specimen sequenced was naive CD4+ T cells sorted from blood. Specified subset: CD45RA+ positively selected. The CDR3: CASSLGGPTGELFF. The CDR3 nucleotides are TGTGCCAGCAGTTTAGGAGGCCCGACCGGGGAGCTGTTTTTT.